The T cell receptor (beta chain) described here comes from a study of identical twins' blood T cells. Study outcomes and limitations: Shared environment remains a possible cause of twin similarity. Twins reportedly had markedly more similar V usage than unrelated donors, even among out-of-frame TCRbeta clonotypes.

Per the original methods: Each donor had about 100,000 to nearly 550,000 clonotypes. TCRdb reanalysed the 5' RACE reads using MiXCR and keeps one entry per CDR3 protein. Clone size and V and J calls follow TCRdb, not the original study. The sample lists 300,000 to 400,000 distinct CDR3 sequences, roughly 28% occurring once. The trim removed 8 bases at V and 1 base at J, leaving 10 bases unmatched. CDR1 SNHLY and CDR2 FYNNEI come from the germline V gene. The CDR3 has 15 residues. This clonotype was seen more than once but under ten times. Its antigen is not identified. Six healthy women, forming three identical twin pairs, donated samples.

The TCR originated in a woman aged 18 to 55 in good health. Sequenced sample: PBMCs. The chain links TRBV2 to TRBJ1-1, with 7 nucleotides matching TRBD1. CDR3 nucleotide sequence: TGTGCCAGCCTAGGACAGGTCCGGGGGAACACTGAAGCTTTCTTT. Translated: CASLGQVRGNTEAFF. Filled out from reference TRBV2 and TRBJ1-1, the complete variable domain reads EPEVTQTPSHQVTQMGQEVILRCVPISNHLYFYWYRQILGQKVEFLVSFYNNEISEKSEIFDDQFSVERPDGSNFTLKIRSTKLEDSAMYFCASLGQVRGNTEAFFGQGTRLTVV.